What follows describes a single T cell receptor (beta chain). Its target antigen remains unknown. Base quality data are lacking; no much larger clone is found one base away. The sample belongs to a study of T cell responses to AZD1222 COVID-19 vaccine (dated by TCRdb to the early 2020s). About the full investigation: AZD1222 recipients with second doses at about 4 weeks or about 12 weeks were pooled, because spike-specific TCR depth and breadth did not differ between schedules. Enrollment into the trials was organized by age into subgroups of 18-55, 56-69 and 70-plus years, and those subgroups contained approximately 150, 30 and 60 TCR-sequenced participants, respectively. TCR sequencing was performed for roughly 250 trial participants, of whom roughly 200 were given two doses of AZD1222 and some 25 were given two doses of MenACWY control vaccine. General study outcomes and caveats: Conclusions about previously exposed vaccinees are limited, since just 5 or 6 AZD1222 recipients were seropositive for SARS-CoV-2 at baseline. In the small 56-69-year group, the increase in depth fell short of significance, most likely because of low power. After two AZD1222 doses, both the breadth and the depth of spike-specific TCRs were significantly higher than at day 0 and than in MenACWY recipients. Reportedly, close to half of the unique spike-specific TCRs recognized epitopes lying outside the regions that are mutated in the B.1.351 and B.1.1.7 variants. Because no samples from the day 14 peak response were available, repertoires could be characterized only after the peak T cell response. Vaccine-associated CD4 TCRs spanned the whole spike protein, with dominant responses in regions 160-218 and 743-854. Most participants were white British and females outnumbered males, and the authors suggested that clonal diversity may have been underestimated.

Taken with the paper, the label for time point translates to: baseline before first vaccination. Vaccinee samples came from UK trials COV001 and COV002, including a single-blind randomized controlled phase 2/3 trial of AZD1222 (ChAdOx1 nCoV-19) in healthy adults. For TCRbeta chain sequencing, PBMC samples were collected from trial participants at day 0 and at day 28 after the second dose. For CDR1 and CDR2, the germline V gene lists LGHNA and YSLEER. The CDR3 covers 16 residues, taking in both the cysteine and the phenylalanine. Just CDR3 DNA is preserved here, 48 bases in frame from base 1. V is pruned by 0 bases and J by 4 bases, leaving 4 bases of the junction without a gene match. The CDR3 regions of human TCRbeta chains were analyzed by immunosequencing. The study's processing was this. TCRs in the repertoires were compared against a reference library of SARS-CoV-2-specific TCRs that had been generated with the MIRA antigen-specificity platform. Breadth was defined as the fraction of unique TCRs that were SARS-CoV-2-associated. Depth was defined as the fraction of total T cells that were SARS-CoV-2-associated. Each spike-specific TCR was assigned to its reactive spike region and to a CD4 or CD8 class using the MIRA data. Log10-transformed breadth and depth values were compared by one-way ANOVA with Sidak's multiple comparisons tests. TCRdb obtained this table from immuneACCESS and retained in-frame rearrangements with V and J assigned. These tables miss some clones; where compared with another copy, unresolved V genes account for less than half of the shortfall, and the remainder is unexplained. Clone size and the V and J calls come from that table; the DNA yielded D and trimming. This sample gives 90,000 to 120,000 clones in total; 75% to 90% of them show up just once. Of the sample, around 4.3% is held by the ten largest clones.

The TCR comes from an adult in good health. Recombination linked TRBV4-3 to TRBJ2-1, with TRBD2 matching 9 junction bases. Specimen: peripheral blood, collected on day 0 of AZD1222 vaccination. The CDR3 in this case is CASSQDLSGSYNEQFF. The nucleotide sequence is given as TGCGCCAGCAGCCAAGATCTTAGCGGGAGTTACAATGAGCAGTTCTTC.